The next 23 T cell receptor beta chains were all read from a single sample in a study of T cell repertoires in cytomegalovirus infection. In TCRdb, the reads were re-called with MiXCR into one record per CDR3 protein. The sample contains about 830,000 distinct CDR3 sequences, around a third of which appear only once. For these receptors, no antigen is known. Sequenced here: cultured CD8+ T cells from PBMCs, sampled from culture after CMV antigen stimulation. The source of these receptors is a human donor in good health (CMV status not recorded). Some clones in this sample may be carry-over from other donors' samples.

V usage is TRBV15 and J usage is TRBJ1-5; maybe TRBD1 (5 bases). Germline loops: CDR1 LNHNV, CDR2 YYDKDF (reference sequence). The CDR3 sequence is 20 residues long. V was shortened by 0 bases and J by 0 bases, with 21 bases between the two germline ends. The CDR3 nucleotides are TGTGCCACCAGCAGAGACCTCCCCGGGACCGATATCGATAGCAATCAGCCCCAGCATTTT. Residues: CATSRDLPGTDIDSNQPQHF.

This clonotype was seen many times. This chain uses TRBV7-2 with TRBJ2-6; the match to TRBD1 covers 7 bases. The CDR3 spans 19 residues. Looked up from germline, CDR1 is SGHTA and CDR2 is FQGNSA. V was pared by 5 bases and J by 0 bases, with 13 bases of the junction left unmatched. CDR3 loop: CASSPRTGRPLSGANVLTF. The DNA of the CDR3 is TGTGCCAGCAGCCCCCGGACAGGCCGACCTCTCTCTGGGGCCAACGTCCTGACTTTC.

This CDR3 is CASTSGYSPLHF. CDR3 nucleotide sequence: TGTGCCAGCACCTCCGGGTATTCACCCCTCCACTTT. This sequence joins TRBV12-3 or TRBV12-4 and TRBJ1-6; D uncertain. The CDR3 extends over 12 amino acids. V lost 7 bases, J lost 8 bases, and 9 bases lay in between.

The sample holds one count of this clonotype. The chain links TRBV7-9 to TRBJ2-7; maybe TRBD2 (5 bases). This CDR3 spans 13 amino acids. CDR1 SEHNR and CDR2 FQNEAQ come from the germline V gene (reference sequence). The germline V and J ends were trimmed by 1 base and 7 bases, with 11 bases remaining between them. CDR3 nucleotide sequence: TGTGCCAGCAGCTTAGGTTCACGGGGAGAGCAGTACGTC. Encoded protein: CASSLGSRGEQYV.

The J gene is TRBJ2-5, the V gene TRBV7-9, with D possibly being TRBD2 (5 bases). V lost 5 bases to trimming and J lost 0 bases, with 13 bases between them. The germline V gene encodes CDR1 SEHNR and CDR2 FQNEAQ (reference sequence). The CDR3 has 15 amino acids. Written as DNA, the CDR3 is TGTGCCAGCAGCAGCGGTGGGCCAGACCAAGAGACCCAGTACTTC. Translation: CASSSGGPDQETQYF.

The rearrangement joins TRBV15 to TRBJ1-6; D is possibly TRBD1 (6 bases). Germline V gene data show CDR1 as LNHNV and CDR2 as YYDKDF (reference sequence). The CDR3 loop spans 13 amino acids. V lost 2 bases and J 7 bases, leaving 6 bases between the germline ends. CDR3 bases: TGTGCCACCAGCAGAACAGGGAATTCACCCCTCCACTTT. As protein: CATSRTGNSPLHF.

V and J are TRBV2 and TRBJ1-1, with D unresolved. CDR3 length: 12 residues. Trimming removed 6 bases from V and 4 bases from J, with 9 bases in between. Looked up from germline, CDR1 is SNHLY and CDR2 is FYNNEI. The CDR3 region is CASRAGPTEAFF. CDR3 sequence (DNA): TGTGCCAGCAGGGCAGGTCCCACTGAAGCTTTCTTT.

The V and J genes are TRBV4-1 and TRBJ1-2; 9 nucleotides agree with TRBD1. V trimming: 0 bases; J trimming: 1 base; junction bases outside the gene matches: 6. Per germline, CDR1 MGHRA and CDR2 YSYEKL. The CDR3 has 17 amino acids. The CDR3 reads CASSQENRGLGNYGYTF. The CDR3 DNA is TGCGCCAGCAGCCAAGAGAACAGGGGGCTGGGTAACTATGGCTACACCTTC.

V and J are TRBV7-2 and TRBJ2-1; the match to TRBD2 covers 7 bases. Germline V CDR1 and CDR2: SGHTA, FQGNSA. The V gene end was trimmed by 8 bases and the J gene end by 8 bases; junction bases not matched to a gene: 9. The CDR3 runs to 13 residues. The CDR3 reads CASGVLAEDEQFF. CDR3 DNA sequence: TGTGCCAGCGGGGTTCTAGCGGAAGATGAGCAGTTCTTC.

The chain employs TRBV15 and TRBJ1-4; the D is unclear. Germline V gene data show CDR1 as LNHNV and CDR2 as YYDKDF (reference sequence). The CDR3 totals 14 residues. V dropped 4 bases and J dropped 2 bases, with 8 bases sitting between them. CDR3 loop: CATSTPGTNEKLFF. As DNA, the CDR3 is TGTGCCACCAGCACCCCGGGGACTAATGAAAAACTGTTTTTT.

The rearrangement links TRBV27 to TRBJ2-7; TRBD1 aligns across 7 bases. The trim removed 5 bases at V and 0 bases at J, leaving 4 bases unmatched. This CDR3 comprises 14 residues. CDR1 and CDR2 (germline): MNHEY, SMNVEV (reference sequence). CDR3 protein: CASSPTGVSYEQYV. DNA for the CDR3: TGTGCCAGCAGTCCTACAGGGGTCTCCTACGAGCAGTACGTC.

This clonotype was counted only a few times. This sequence joins TRBV27 and TRBJ1-2, with D possibly matching TRBD1 (6 bases). CDR3 length equals 16 residues. V was clipped by 6 bases and J by 5 bases, with 22 bases between them. CDR1 and CDR2 (germline): MNHEY, SMNVEV (reference sequence). CDR3 nucleotide sequence: TGTGCCAGCAGAAGTCCCGAGAAGGGCAGGGGATATGGCTACACCTTC. Encoded protein: CASRSPEKGRGYGYTF.

This rearrangement joins TRBV7-9 to TRBJ2-7; D gene ambiguous. V lost 5 bases, J lost 7 bases, and 12 bases lay in between. Germline V gene sequence: CDR1 SEHNR, CDR2 FQNEAQ (reference sequence). The CDR3 has 12 residues. CDR3 sequence: CASSAGAGEQYV. Here the CDR3 DNA reads TGTGCCAGCAGCGCTGGTGCTGGGGAGCAGTACGTC.

This clonotype has just a few counts. The chain has TRBV12-3 or TRBV12-4 and TRBJ2-7; 8 bases are shared with TRBD1. V was pared by 6 bases and J by 0 bases, with 7 bases of the junction left unmatched. CDR3 size: 15 residues. CDR3 bases: TGTGCCAGCAGACAACGACAGGGGAGCTCCTACGAGCAGTACTTC. The encoded protein is CASRQRQGSSYEQYF.

This clonotype was seen only a few times. V is TRBV7-9 and J is TRBJ2-1, with 7 bases that match TRBD1. This CDR3 is built from 15 residues. With V trimmed by 5 bases and J by 5 bases, 9 bases remained unmatched. Germline V CDR1 and CDR2: SEHNR, FQNEAQ (reference sequence). The DNA for the CDR3 is TGTGCCAGCAGCGTTTCAGGGGGTGCTAACAATGAGCAGTTCTTC. Translated: CASSVSGGANNEQFF.

The chain links TRBV15 to TRBJ1-1; a possible D gene is TRBD1 (6 bases). Germline values: CDR1 LNHNV, CDR2 YYDKDF (reference sequence). This CDR3 comprises 16 residues. V was pared by 3 bases and J by 7 bases, with 21 bases between. CDR3 region: CATSSLPGHRDSEAFF. CDR3 in DNA: TGTGCCACCAGCAGCCTACCTGGTCACAGGGATAGTGAAGCTTTCTTT.

This chain joins TRBV29-1 and TRBJ1-1; D not certain. The CDR3 loop spans 12 amino acids. V was cut by 7 bases and J by 2 bases, with 11 bases left in between. Germline V gives CDR1 SQVTM, CDR2 ANQGSEA. The DNA for the CDR3 is TGCAGCGCTACCGGGCACAACACTGAAGCTTTCTTT. Translating gives CSATGHNTEAFF.

In DNA, the CDR3 is TGTGCCAGCAGCGCCCCCGGGGGGGGAAATGAGCAGTTCTTC. It translates to CASSAPGGGNEQFF. V is TRBV9 and J is TRBJ2-1; TRBD2 aligns across 8 bases. With 3 bases clipped from V and 7 bases from J, the junction kept 6 bases outside the gene matches. The CDR3 runs 14 residues. Per the germline V gene, CDR1 is SGDLS and CDR2 is YYNGEE.

This clonotype was seen ten or more times. This sequence joins TRBV7-8 and TRBJ1-5; tentatively, D is TRBD1 (5 bases). V lost 1 base to trimming and J lost 6 bases, with 16 bases between them. This CDR3 has 16 residues. Germline lookup yields CDR1 SGHVS and CDR2 FQNEAQ. The CDR3: CASSLELGAASQPQHF. CDR3 DNA: TGTGCCAGCAGCTTAGAGTTAGGGGCGGCGAGTCAGCCCCAGCATTTT.

Only a few counts were recorded for this clonotype. This chain joins TRBV7-3 and TRBJ2-5; D remains unclear. This CDR3 is 14 amino acids long. Trimming left V 1 base short and J 0 bases short, with 6 bases between. The V gene's germline CDR1 is SGHTA and CDR2 FQGTGA. CDR3 nucleotide sequence: TGTGCCAGCAGCTTAAGTCACCACCAAGAGACCCAGTACTTC. This sequence encodes CASSLSHHQETQYF.

This chain uses TRBV12-5 with TRBJ2-3; no reliable D call. Germline assignment: CDR1 LGHNT and CDR2 FRNRAP. V lost 1 base and J lost 6, with 8 bases in between. The CDR3 runs 13 residues. For the CDR3, the DNA is TGTGCTAGTGGTTTGGGACAATGGGATACGCAGTATTTT. Translating it yields CASGLGQWDTQYF.

The chain links TRBV20-1 to TRBJ1-1; weak D call: TRBD1 (6 bases). The CDR3 covers 14 residues. Trimming cost V 3 bases and J 5 bases, with 16 bases left between them. Germline V gene data show CDR1 as DFQATT and CDR2 as SNEGSKA (reference sequence). The CDR3 protein is CSASPLRGGTEAFF. The DNA for the CDR3 is TGCAGTGCTAGCCCCCTTAGGGGGGGGACTGAAGCTTTCTTT.

This clonotype has a handful of counts. The genes are TRBV28 and TRBJ1-1; D perhaps matches TRBD1 (5 bases). CDR1 and CDR2 from the germline V gene are MDHEN and SYDVKM. CDR3 length equals 17 residues. The V end lost 2 bases, the J end lost 6 bases, and 22 bases lay between the germline ends. CDR3 in amino acids: CASSLIVEAGPNAEAFF. The CDR3 nucleotides are TGTGCCAGCAGTTTAATTGTCGAGGCGGGGCCCAACGCTGAAGCTTTCTTT.